Sequencing of this T cell receptor beta chain was carried out in a study of T cell responses to AZD1222 COVID-19 vaccine. Clones were read by immunoSEQ multiplex PCR, and TCRdb kept only the in-frame ones, dropping some. The sample yields about 140,000 clones, 93% seen once. This clonotype was sampled from an adult in good health. The sample in question was peripheral blood, obtained on day 0 of MenACWY control vaccination.

The CDR3 DNA is TGTGCCAGTAGTATAGGGCTGGGCGGCTACACCTTC. Translation gives CASSIGLGGYTF. V gene TRBV19 combines with J gene TRBJ1-2; D uncertain. CDR3 length: 12 amino acids. The ends were cut back, 1 base at V and 8 bases at J, with 8 bases in the middle. CDR1 and CDR2 (germline): LNHDA, SQIVND (reference sequence).